This T cell receptor beta chain was documented in a study of regulatory T cells in long-lasting Graves disease. Study overall: Antithyroid drug exposure in newly diagnosed Graves' patients had lasted under 3 months. Regarding the study as a whole: Persistent Graves' cases showed lower TCR diversity than newly diagnosed cases.

Relying on iRepertoire HTBI primers and Arm-PCR of CDR3 regions, the team built TCR beta libraries. TCRdb reprocessed the multiplex PCR reads with MiXCR, giving one entry per CDR3 protein. The sample includes about 530,000 distinct CDR3 sequences, 15% to 20% of them seen just once. As to time point: newly diagnosed GD, antithyroid drugs for less than 3 months. With RNA extracted from PBMCs as input, the TCR library was made. The V end lost 2 bases, the J end lost 10 bases, and 7 bases lay between the germline ends. CDR1 SGHTS and CDR2 YDEGEE come from the germline V gene. This CDR3 is built from 11 residues. This clonotype was seen only a few times. Its cognate antigen is unknown. The same data also contributed to another study, on T cells in Graves' hyperthyroidism and ophthalmopathy. That paper states: Ophthalmopathy was model-predicted a median about 7.1 months pre-onset.

V is TRBV5-8 and J is TRBJ2-1; D is possibly TRBD1 (5 bases). Sequencing used peripheral blood mononuclear cells (PBMCs), obtained at new diagnosis, from a patient treated with antithyroid drugs. This clonotype originated in a woman aged 35-60 years with Graves disease. The DNA of the CDR3 is TGTGCCAGCAGCTTAACAGGAGAGCAGTTCTTC. This gives the protein CASSLTGEQFF.